The 14 T cell receptor beta chains below come from one sample, sequenced in a study of OX40 agonist ivuxolimab in advanced cancers. Sequencing used immunoSEQ multiplex PCR; TCRdb keeps in-frame clones, though not all of them. The sample contains 75,000 to 95,000 clones, 92% of which appear only once. Sequencing used CD4+ or CD8+ T cells sorted from blood, obtained in a trial of the OX40 agonist ivuxolimab. Every receptor here comes from an adult with an advanced solid tumor such as melanoma, head and neck, liver or kidney cancer.

This chain uses TRBV7-8 with TRBJ2-5, with unresolved D. Germline CDR1 SGHVS, CDR2 FQNEAQ. The CDR3 is 16 residues long. Trimming shortened V by 5 bases and J by 0 bases, and 16 bases separated the two germline ends. The CDR3 region has the DNA TGTGCCAGCAGCGGAAAATCGTACTACTACCAAGAGACCCAGTACTTC. This gives the protein CASSGKSYYYQETQYF.

V and J are TRBV19 and TRBJ1-5; D not resolved. The CDR3 extends over 13 amino acids. V was pared by 4 bases and J by 8 bases, with 12 bases between. Germline V lookup: CDR1 LNHDA, CDR2 SQIVND (reference sequence). The DNA for the CDR3 is TGTGCCAGTAGTACCGTTAGCACTGAGCCCCAGCATTTT. Translating it yields CASSTVSTEPQHF. The full variable domain, rest sourced from reference TRBV19 and TRBJ1-5, is DGGITQSPKYLFRKEGQNVTLSCEQNLNHDAMYWYRQDPGQGLRLIYYSQIVNDFQKGDIAEGYSVSREKKESFPLTVTSAQKNPTAFYLCASSTVSTEPQHFGDGTRLSIL.

This sequence joins TRBV19 and TRBJ1-1, with 8 positions matching TRBD1. The germline CDR1 and CDR2 sequences are LNHDA and SQIVND (reference sequence). Trimming at V came to 6 bases and at J to 4 bases, leaving 7 bases not matched to a gene. The CDR3 covers 14 residues. The CDR3 nucleotides are TGTGCCAGTAGCAGGGGGCAGGTTGGCACTGAAGCTTTCTTT. Its protein product is CASSRGQVGTEAFF.

The chain employs TRBV11-3 and TRBJ2-3; 7 nucleotides agree with TRBD1. The CDR3 is 14 residues long. Unmatched junction bases numbered 3, after V lost 5 bases and J lost 1 base. From germline, CDR1 is SGHNT and CDR2 YENEEA. The CDR3 region is CASSPGQGTDTQYF. The DNA of the CDR3 is TGTGCCAGCAGCCCTGGACAGGGCACAGATACGCAGTATTTT.

The J gene is TRBJ2-3, the V gene TRBV27; D is possibly TRBD1 (5 bases). CDR1 is MNHEY, CDR2 SMNVEV, per germline (reference sequence). Trimming shortened V by 2 bases and J by 5 bases, and 14 bases separated the two germline ends. This CDR3 comprises 15 residues. The CDR3 DNA reads as TGTGCCAGCAGTTTACTGATAGGGGCAGGAGATACGCAGTATTTT. Translation gives CASSLLIGAGDTQYF.

The chain links TRBV7-9 to TRBJ1-1; possibly TRBD1 for D (6 bases). Germline V CDR1 and CDR2: SEHNR, FQNEAQ (reference sequence). Trimming removed 1 base at V and 5 bases at J, with 11 bases between. This CDR3 spans 14 amino acids. Here the CDR3 reads CASSLGPQGTEAFF. CDR3 coding DNA: TGTGCCAGCAGCTTAGGACCACAGGGTACTGAAGCTTTCTTT. Combining the CDR3 with reference TRBV7-9 and TRBJ1-1 gives the whole variable domain DTGVSQNPRHKITKRGQNVTFRCDPISEHNRLYWYRQTLGQGPEFLTYFQNEAQLEKSRLLSDRFSAERPKGSFSTLEIQRTEQGDSAMYLCASSLGPQGTEAFFGQGTRLTVV.

The CDR3 sequence: CASSWTYSGGYTF. In DNA, the CDR3 is TGTGCCAGCAGCTGGACTTACTCGGGGGGCTACACCTTC. J is TRBJ1-2 and V is TRBV6-5; the D is unclear. Germline V CDR1 and CDR2: MNHEY, SVGAGI. V gave up 6 bases and J gave up 8 bases, with 16 bases separating them. The CDR3 length is 13 residues.

The V and J genes are TRBV7-9 and TRBJ2-1; possible D gene TRBD2, 5 bases. Per germline, CDR1 SEHNR and CDR2 FQNEAQ (reference sequence). This CDR3 is built from 14 residues. Trimming removed 5 bases at V and 6 bases at J, with 14 bases between. The chain's CDR3 is CASSQTGWGNEQFF. The DNA for the CDR3 is TGTGCCAGCAGCCAGACGGGGTGGGGCAATGAGCAGTTCTTC.

V is TRBV29-1 and J is TRBJ2-3, with D possibly being TRBD2 (7 bases). CDR1 and CDR2 from the germline V gene are SQVTM and ANQGSEA. The CDR3 extends over 14 amino acids. Trimming took off 4 bases at V and 7 bases at J, with 18 bases between the two ends. The CDR3 loop is CSVGAAGRGNTQYF. The CDR3 nucleotides are TGCAGCGTTGGGGCGGCGGGGAGGGGGAATACGCAGTATTTT.

The rearrangement joins TRBV7-3 to TRBJ1-2; TRBD1 aligns across 7 bases. V lost 2 bases, J lost 5 bases, and 8 bases stayed unmatched. The germline V gene has CDR1 SGHTA and CDR2 FQGTGA. The CDR3 consists of 15 residues. The CDR3 sequence: CASSLQGVGDYGYTF. The CDR3 coding sequence is TGTGCCAGCAGCTTACAGGGGGTTGGCGATTATGGCTACACCTTC.

The chain is built from TRBV30 and TRBJ2-5; no definite D call. There are 14 residues in the CDR3. Germline assignment: CDR1 GTSNPN and CDR2 SVGIG (reference sequence). The V end was cut by 3 bases, the J end by 1 base, with 12 bases between. CDR3 sequence: CAWSEILFQETQYF. The CDR3 DNA reads as TGTGCCTGGAGCGAAATACTGTTCCAAGAGACCCAGTACTTC.

The chain links TRBV7-3 to TRBJ2-1; D unresolved. V lost 5 bases to trimming and J lost 5 bases, with 10 bases between them. Germline values: CDR1 SGHTA, CDR2 FQGTGA. This CDR3 comprises 13 residues. CDR3 protein: CASSTPLNNEQFF. The CDR3 coding sequence is TGTGCCAGCAGCACGCCCTTAAACAATGAGCAGTTCTTC.

This clone was seen a single time. This sequence joins TRBV19 and TRBJ2-2; 10 bases fit TRBD1. The ends lost 6 bases at V and 0 bases at J; junction bases unmatched: 10. CDR1 and CDR2 (germline): LNHDA, SQIVND (reference sequence). CDR3 size: 18 residues. CDR3 region: CASRRGQGQPSNTGELFF. CDR3 nucleotides: TGTGCCAGTAGGAGGGGACAGGGGCAACCATCGAACACCGGGGAGCTGTTTTTT. The full variable domain, rest sourced from reference TRBV19 and TRBJ2-2, is DGGITQSPKYLFRKEGQNVTLSCEQNLNHDAMYWYRQDPGQGLRLIYYSQIVNDFQKGDIAEGYSVSREKKESFPLTVTSAQKNPTAFYLCASRRGQGQPSNTGELFFGEGSRLTVL.

With respect to this clone: At the DNA level, this CDR3 is encoded by other sequences in the same sample as well. V is TRBV7-2 and J is TRBJ1-5, with a tentative D call TRBD1 (6 bases). From germline, CDR1 is SGHTA and CDR2 FQGNSA. The CDR3 is 14 amino acids. Between the trimmed V and J ends, which lost 1 base and 3 bases, there was a span of 7 bases. Here the CDR3 reads CASSLDRVNQPQHF. The CDR3 DNA follows: TGTGCCAGCAGCTTAGACAGGGTCAATCAGCCCCAGCATTTT. Full variable domain (rest looked up from reference TRBV7-2 and TRBJ1-5): GAGVSQSPSNKVTEKGKDVELRCDPISGHTALYWYRQSLGQGLEFLIYFQGNSAPDKSGLPSDRFSAERTGGSVSTLTIQRTQQEDSAVYLCASSLDRVNQPQHFGDGTRLSIL.